This T cell receptor beta chain was observed in a study of tumor-infiltrating lymphocytes in oesophageal squamous cell carcinoma. From germline, CDR1 is SGHTA and CDR2 FQGTGA. CDR3 size: 16 residues. The V gene end was trimmed by 2 bases and the J gene end by 6 bases; junction bases not matched to a gene: 5. In TCRdb, the PCR reads were re-called with MiXCR into one record per CDR3 protein. This sample has some 20,000 distinct CDR3 sequences; about 50% occur once, and the top ten carry about a quarter. Sequencing was done on a sample of esophageal tumor tissue. The clonotype comes from a male donor with esophageal squamous cell carcinoma. V and J are TRBV7-3 and TRBJ2-2; 11 bases agree with TRBD2. CDR3 amino acids: CASSLFSGGAAGELFF. The CDR3, as DNA: TGTGCCAGCAGCTTATTTAGCGGGGGGGCCGCCGGGGAGCTGTTTTTT.